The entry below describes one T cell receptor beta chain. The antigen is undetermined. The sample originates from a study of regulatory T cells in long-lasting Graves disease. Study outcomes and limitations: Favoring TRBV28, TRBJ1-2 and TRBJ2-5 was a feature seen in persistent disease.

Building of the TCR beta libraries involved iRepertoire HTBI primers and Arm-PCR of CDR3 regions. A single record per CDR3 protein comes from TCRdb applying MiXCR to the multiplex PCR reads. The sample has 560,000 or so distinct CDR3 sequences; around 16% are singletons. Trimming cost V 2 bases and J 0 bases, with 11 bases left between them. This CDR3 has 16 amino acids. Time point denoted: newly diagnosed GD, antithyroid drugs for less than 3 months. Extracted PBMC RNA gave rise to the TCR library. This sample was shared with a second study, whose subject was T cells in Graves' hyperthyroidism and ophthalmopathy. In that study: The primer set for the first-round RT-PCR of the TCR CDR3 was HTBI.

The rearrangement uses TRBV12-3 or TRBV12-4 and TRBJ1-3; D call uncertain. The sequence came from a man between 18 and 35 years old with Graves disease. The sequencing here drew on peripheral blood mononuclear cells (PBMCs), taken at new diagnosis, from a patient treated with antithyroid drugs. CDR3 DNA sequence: TGTGCCAGCAGTTTAAGTTCAGGCGGCTCTGGAAACACCATATATTTT. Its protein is CASSLSSGGSGNTIYF.